This T cell receptor beta chain was sequenced for a study of T cells after yellow fever vaccination. Study at large: Preparation of fractions with low cell numbers was performed using SMART-Seq v4 Ultra Low Input.

This CDR3 is 13 amino acids long. CDR1 is MDHEN and CDR2 is SYDVKM in the germline V gene. Trimming at V came to 6 bases and at J to 3 bases, leaving 4 bases not matched to a gene. TCR cDNA, made by 5'RACE template switching, carried an added universal primer site and UMIs. MiXCR, applied by TCRdb to the 5' RACE reads, yields one record per CDR3 protein. Among about 550,000 distinct CDR3 sequences listed, about 19% were seen once. Findings of the study overall: Post-booster repertoires again held most primary-vaccination clones (about 96% CD4, around 90% CD8). A small proportion of clonotypes was detected in both the CD4 and CD8 compartments.

With respect to this clonotype: The antigen is not known.

Source: PBMCs, taken 15 days after the yellow fever booster vaccination. The chain couples TRBV28 to TRBJ2-5; 7 bases are a match to TRBD2. The receptor comes from a man younger than 45 who received the YFV17D yellow fever vaccine. The CDR3 DNA reads TGTGCCAGCAGGTTGAGCGGGGAAGAGACCCAGTACTTC. It codes for CASRLSGEETQYF.